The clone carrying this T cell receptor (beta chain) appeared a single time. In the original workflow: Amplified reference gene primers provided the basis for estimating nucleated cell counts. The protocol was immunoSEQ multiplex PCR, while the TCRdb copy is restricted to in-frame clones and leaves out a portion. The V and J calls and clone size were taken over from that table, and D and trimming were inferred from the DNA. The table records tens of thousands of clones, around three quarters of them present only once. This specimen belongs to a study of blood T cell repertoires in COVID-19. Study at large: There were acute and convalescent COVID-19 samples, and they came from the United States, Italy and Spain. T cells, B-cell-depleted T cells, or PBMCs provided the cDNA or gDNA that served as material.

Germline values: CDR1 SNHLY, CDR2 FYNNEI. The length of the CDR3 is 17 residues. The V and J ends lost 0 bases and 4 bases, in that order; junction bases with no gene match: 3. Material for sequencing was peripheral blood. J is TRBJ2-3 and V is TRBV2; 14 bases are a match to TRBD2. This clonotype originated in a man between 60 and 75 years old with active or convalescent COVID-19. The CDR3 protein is CASSEATTSGGADTQYF. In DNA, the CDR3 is TGTGCCAGCAGTGAAGCCACGACTAGCGGGGGGGCAGATACGCAGTATTTT.